In this sample, the clone carrying this T cell receptor (beta chain) is medium-sized (0.01 to 0.1%). Its antigen is undetermined. Alloreactive TCRbeta sequences came from sequencing proliferating CFSE-low cells in the MLR. Pre-transplant recipient cells met graft donor PBMCs, splenocytes, lymph-node cells, or third-party PBMCs. The entry originates in a study of T cell clones after liver transplantation. Study background: TCRbeta sequencing after a pre-transplant mixed lymphocyte reaction identified graft-donor-reactive clones, later tracked in post-transplant blood.

This CDR3 has 14 residues. The V end was cut by 5 bases, the J end by 8 bases, with 15 bases between. CDR1 and CDR2 (germline): SEHNR, FQNEAQ (reference sequence). Whole-study results and caveats: Donor-reactive sequences fell more than third party-reactive ones, suggesting partial deletion. These preliminary findings come from unstandardized post-transplant sampling times.

Sequencing was performed with immunoSEQ multiplex PCR; in TCRdb, only in-frame clones are kept and a portion is missing. The top ten clones hold 14% of a sample with about 4,800 clones, over 20% of them seen once. What was sequenced was CD4+ T cells from cultured PBMCs. V gene TRBV7-9 combines with J gene TRBJ2-2; D remains unclear. This clonotype was sampled from a human patient who received a liver transplant. Some of the T cells might come from the graft donor. CDR3 loop: CASSPQVGVGELFF. The CDR3 DNA is TGTGCCAGCAGCCCGCAGGTCGGTGTTGGGGAGCTGTTTTTT.